These 2 T cell receptor beta chains originate from one sample sequenced in a study of blood T cells in healthy people across ages (dated by TCRdb to about 2015). The receptor library was made with 5' RACE. Instrument used: Illumina HiSeq 2500. The second PCR ran for roughly 7 to 11 cycles and used a J-beta primer mix along with a sample-barcoded 5' primer. TCRdb reanalyzed the raw reads on its own, using fastp at Q25 for trimming and MiXCR for clone calling, and kept in-frame beta chains. Each CDR3 protein gets just one entry, which takes the most common genes and DNA from the rows behind it. The sample profile shows nearly 1 million distinct CDR3 sequences; just over 50% of them were found once. The top ten hold about a fifth of the sample. The source material was blood. All receptors derive from a woman between 55 and 75 years old in good health.

A few counts support this clonotype. This chain joins TRBV6-1 and TRBJ2-1; D is ambiguous. The germline CDR1 and CDR2 sequences are MNHNS and SASEGT. The CDR3 is made up of 13 amino acids. The V end was cut by 8 bases, the J end by 7 bases, with 15 bases between. CDR3 bases: TGTGCCAGCGCCAATGGACGGTCTAATGAGCAGTTCTTC. This codes for CASANGRSNEQFF.

J is TRBJ1-2 and V is TRBV7-2, with D unclear. With 2 bases removed from V and 8 bases from J, the gap between germline ends came to 15 bases. The CDR3 extends over 14 amino acids. Germline CDR1 and CDR2: SGHTA and FQGNSA. CDR3 residues: CASSLNVMGKGYTF. CDR3 nucleotide sequence: TGTGCCAGCAGCTTAAATGTGATGGGGAAGGGCTACACCTTC.